This T cell receptor (beta chain) was sequenced in a study of regulatory T cells in long-lasting Graves disease. Study-wide results and limits: Persistent disease showed a preference for TRBV28, TRBJ1-2 and TRBJ2-5. Among persistent patients, a larger number of public clonotypes were shared (about 3,000) than among newly diagnosed patients (just over 950). Not thyroid tissue but only peripheral blood was studied.

For TCR beta, libraries came from iRepertoire HTBI primers and Arm-PCR of CDR3 regions. In TCRdb, the multiplex PCR reads were re-called with MiXCR into one record per CDR3 protein. The sample consists of 430,000 or so distinct CDR3 sequences, 21% of them appearing once. As to time point: persistent/refractory GD, antithyroid drugs over 5 years with positive TRAb. The authors made the TCR library using RNA they extracted from PBMCs. Points on this clonotype: Antigen: not known.

The CDR3 contains 15 residues. With 5 bases removed from V and 5 bases from J, the gap between germline ends came to 17 bases. The chain employs TRBV12-3 or TRBV12-4 and TRBJ2-3, with TRBD2 as a possible D gene (5 bases). This sequence was found in a female donor with Graves disease. The specimen comprised peripheral blood mononuclear cells (PBMCs), sampled when the disease was refractory, from a patient treated with antithyroid drugs. CDR3 residues: CASSPGRDEGDTQYF. The CDR3 DNA sequence: TGTGCCAGCAGTCCGGGCAGAGATGAGGGAGATACGCAGTATTTT.